This TCR beta chain came from a study of identical twins. Study observations and caveats: Not following the same donors, the study drew its conclusions from cross-sectional statistical analysis.

Using its own MiXCR run on the 5' RACE reads, TCRdb lists one record per CDR3 protein. Here the sample spans under 450,000 distinct CDR3 sequences, 15% to 20% being singletons. Trimming removed 2 bases at V and 0 bases at J, with 15 bases between. CDR3 size: 16 residues. From germline, CDR1 is SQVTM and CDR2 ANQGSEA. This clonotype has only a few counts. No antigen is known for it. The V and J genes are TRBV29-1 and TRBJ2-3; D is ambiguous. This clonotype originated in a man aged 50 to 59 in good health. The sequencing input was naive T cells sorted from blood. CDR3 loop: CSVESRRMTSTDTQYF. The CDR3 nucleotides read TGCAGCGTTGAAAGTCGACGGATGACTAGCACAGATACGCAGTATTTT.